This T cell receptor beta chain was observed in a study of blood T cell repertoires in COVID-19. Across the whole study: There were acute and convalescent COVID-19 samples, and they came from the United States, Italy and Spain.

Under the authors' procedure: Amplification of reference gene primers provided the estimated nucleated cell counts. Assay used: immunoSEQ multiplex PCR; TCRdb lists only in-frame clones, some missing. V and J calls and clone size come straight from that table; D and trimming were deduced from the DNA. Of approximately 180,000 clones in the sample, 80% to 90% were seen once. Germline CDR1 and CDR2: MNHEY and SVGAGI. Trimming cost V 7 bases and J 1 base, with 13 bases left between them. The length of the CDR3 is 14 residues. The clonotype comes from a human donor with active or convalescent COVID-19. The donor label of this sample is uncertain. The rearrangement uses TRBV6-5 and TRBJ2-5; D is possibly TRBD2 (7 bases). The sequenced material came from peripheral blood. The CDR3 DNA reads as TGTGCCAGCACCCAAGGGGGGGTCCAAGAGACCCAGTACTTC. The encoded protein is CASTQGGVQETQYF.